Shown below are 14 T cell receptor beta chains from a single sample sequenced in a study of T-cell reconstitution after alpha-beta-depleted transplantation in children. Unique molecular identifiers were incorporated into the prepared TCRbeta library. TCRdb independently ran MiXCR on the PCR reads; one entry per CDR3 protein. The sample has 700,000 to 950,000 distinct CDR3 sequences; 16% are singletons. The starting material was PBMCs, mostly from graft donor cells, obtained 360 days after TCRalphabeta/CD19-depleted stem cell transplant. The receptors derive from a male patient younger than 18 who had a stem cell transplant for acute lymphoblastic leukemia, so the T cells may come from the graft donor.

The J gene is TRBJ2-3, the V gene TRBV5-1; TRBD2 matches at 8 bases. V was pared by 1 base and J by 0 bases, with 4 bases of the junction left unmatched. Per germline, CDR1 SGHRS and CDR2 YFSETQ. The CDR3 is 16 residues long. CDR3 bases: TGCGCCAGCAGCTTGCAACTAGCGGTTAGCACAGATACGCAGTATTTT. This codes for CASSLQLAVSTDTQYF.

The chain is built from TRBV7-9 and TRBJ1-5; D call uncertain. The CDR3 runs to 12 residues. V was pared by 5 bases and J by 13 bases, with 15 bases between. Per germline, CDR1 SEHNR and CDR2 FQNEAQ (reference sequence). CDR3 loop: CASSDRKGQQHF. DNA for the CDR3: TGTGCCAGCAGCGACCGAAAGGGCCAACAGCATTTT.

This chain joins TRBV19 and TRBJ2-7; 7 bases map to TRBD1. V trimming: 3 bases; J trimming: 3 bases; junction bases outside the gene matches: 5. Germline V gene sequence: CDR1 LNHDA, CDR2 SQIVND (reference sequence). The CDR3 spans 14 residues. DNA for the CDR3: TGTGCCAGTAGTATTTGGGACAGAAGCTACGAGCAGTACTTC. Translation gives CASSIWDRSYEQYF.

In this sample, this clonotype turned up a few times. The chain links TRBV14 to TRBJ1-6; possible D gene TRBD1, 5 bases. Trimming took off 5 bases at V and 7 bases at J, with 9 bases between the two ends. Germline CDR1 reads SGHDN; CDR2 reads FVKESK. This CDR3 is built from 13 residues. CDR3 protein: CASSANRNSPLHF. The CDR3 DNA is TGTGCCAGCAGCGCCAACAGGAATTCACCCCTCCACTTT.

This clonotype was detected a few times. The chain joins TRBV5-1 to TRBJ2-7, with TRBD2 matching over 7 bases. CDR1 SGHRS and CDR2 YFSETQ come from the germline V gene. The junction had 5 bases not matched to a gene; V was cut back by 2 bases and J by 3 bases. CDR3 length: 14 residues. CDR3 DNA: TGCGCCAGCAGCTTTAATCTAGCGGACTACGAGCAGTACTTC. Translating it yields CASSFNLADYEQYF.

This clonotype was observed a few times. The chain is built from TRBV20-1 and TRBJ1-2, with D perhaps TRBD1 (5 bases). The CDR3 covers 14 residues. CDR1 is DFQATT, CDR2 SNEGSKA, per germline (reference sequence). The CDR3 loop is CRSPGRGSNYGYTF. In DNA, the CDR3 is TGCAGGAGTCCGGGACGGGGATCTAACTATGGCTACACCTTC.

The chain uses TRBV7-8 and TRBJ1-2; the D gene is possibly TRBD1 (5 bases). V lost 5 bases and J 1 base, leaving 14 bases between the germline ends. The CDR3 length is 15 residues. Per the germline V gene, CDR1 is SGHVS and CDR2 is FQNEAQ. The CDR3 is CASSMGPGLNYGYTF. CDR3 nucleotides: TGTGCCAGCAGCATGGGGCCAGGCCTTAACTATGGCTACACCTTC.

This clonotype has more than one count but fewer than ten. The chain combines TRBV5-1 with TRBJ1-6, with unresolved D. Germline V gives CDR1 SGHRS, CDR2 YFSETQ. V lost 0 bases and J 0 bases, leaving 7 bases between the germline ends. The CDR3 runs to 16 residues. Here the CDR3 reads CASSLGGSSYNSPLHF. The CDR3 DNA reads TGCGCCAGCAGCTTGGGCGGGAGCTCCTATAATTCACCCCTCCACTTT.

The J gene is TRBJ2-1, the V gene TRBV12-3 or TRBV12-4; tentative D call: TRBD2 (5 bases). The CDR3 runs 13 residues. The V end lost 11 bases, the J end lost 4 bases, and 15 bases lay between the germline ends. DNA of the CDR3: TGTGCCTCTACTCCCGGGGAGTACAATGAGCAGTTCTTC. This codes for CASTPGEYNEQFF.

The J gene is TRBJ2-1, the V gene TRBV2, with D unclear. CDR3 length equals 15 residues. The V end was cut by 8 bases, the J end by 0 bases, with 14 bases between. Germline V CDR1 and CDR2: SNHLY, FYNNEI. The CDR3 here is CASVEAPFSYNEQFF. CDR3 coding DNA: TGTGCCAGCGTTGAAGCGCCTTTCTCCTACAATGAGCAGTTCTTC.

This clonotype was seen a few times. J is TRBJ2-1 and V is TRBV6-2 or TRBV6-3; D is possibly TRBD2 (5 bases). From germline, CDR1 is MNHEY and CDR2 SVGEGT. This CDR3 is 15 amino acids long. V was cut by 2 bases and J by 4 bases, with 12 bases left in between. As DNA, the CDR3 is TGTGCCAGCAGTTACCGGGATGGGGTATACAATGAGCAGTTCTTC. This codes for CASSYRDGVYNEQFF.

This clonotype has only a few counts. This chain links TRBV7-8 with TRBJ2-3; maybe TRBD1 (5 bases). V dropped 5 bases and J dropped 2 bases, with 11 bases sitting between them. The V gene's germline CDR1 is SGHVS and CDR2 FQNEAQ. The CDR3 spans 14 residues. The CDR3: CASSPQGYTDTQYF. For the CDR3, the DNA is TGTGCCAGCAGCCCCCAGGGCTACACAGATACGCAGTATTTT.

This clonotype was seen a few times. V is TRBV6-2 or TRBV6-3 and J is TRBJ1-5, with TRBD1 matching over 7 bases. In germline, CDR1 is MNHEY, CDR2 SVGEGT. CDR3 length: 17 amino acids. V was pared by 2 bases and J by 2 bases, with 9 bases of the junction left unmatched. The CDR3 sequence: CASSYHPPDRGNQPQHF. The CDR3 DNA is TGTGCCAGCAGTTACCATCCTCCCGACAGGGGCAATCAGCCCCAGCATTTT.

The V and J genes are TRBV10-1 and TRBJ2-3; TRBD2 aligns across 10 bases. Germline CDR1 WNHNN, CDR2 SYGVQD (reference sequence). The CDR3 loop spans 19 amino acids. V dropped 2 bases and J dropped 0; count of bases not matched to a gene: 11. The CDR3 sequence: CASSEGLAGGPTSTDTQYF. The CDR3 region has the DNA TGCGCCAGCAGTGAGGGGTTAGCGGGAGGCCCAACTAGCACAGATACGCAGTATTTT.